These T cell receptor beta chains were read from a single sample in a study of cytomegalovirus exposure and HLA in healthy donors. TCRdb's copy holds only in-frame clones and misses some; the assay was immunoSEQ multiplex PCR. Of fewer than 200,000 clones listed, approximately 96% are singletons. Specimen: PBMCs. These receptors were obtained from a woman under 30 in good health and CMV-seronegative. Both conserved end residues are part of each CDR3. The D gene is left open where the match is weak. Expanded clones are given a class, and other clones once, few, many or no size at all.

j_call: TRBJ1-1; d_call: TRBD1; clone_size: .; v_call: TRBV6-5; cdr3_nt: TGTGCCAGCACCCTCACGGAGGGGGCGGCAGCTTTCTTT; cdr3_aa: CASTLTEGAAAFF
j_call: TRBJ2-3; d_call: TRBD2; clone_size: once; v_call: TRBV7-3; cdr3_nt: TGTGCCAGCAGCTTAATTGCGGGGGTCACAGATACGCAGTATTTT; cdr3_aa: CASSLIAGVTDTQYF
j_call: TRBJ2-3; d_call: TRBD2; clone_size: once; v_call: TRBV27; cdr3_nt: TGTGCCTCCCAATTTAGCGGGGGGTTGCCCCCCCATACGCAGTATTTT; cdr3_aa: CASQFSGGLPPHTQYF
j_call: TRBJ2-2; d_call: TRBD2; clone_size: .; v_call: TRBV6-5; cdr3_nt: TGTGCCAGCACTCAGAGCGGGGGGCTCACCGGGGAGCTGTTTTTT; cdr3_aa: CASTQSGGLTGELFF
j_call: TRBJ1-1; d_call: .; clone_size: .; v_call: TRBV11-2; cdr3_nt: TGTGCCAGCAGCATTCGGACGGGGATCCAAGAAGCTTTCTTT; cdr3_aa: CASSIRTGIQEAFF
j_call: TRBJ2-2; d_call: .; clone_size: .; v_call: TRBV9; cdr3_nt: TGTGCCAGCAGCGCAAACAGGGAGAGGTTTACGAACACCGGGGAGCTGTTTTTT; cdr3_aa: CASSANRERFTNTGELFF
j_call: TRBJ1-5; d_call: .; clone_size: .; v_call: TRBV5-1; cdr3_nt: TGCGCCAGCAGCTTACAGGGAAGTAGCAATCAGCCCCAGCATTTT; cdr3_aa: CASSLQGSSNQPQHF
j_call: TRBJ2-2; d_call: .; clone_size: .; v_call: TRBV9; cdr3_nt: TGTGCCAGCAGCGTAAAAGAACTCCCGAACACCGGGGAGCTGTTTTTT; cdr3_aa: CASSVKELPNTGELFF
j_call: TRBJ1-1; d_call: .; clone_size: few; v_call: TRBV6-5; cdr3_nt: TGTGCCAGCAGCTACTCATGGACGGGAAACACTGAAGCTTTCTTT; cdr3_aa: CASSYSWTGNTEAFF
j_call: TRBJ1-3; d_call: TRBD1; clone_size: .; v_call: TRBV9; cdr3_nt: TGTGCCAGCAGCGTCCTGGACAGGAGCTCTGGAAACACCATATATTTT; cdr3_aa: CASSVLDRSSGNTIYF
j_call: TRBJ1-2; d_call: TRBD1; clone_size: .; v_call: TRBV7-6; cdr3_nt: TGTGCCAGCAGCTTTAAGGGGGCGTATGGCTACACCTTC; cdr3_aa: CASSFKGAYGYTF